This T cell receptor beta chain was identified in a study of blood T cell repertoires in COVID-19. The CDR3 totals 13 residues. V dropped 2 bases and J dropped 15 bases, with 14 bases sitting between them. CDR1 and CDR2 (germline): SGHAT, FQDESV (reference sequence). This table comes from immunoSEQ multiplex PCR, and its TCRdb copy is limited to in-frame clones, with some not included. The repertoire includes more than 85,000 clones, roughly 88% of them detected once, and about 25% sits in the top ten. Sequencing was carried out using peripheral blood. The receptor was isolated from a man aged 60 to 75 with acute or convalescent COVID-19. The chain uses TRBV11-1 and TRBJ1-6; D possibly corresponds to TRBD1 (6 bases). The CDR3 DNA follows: TGTGCCAGCAGCTTAAGGGACAACCTTAGCCTCCACTTT. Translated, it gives CASSLRDNLSLHF.